This T cell receptor beta chain was recovered during a study of blood T cell repertoires in COVID-19. CDR3 length equals 11 residues. Germline lookup yields CDR1 SGDLS and CDR2 YYNGEE. V dropped 0 bases and J dropped 9 bases, with 4 bases sitting between them. TCRdb keeps only in-frame clones here, not all; method: immunoSEQ multiplex PCR. The data hold around 100,000 clones, with roughly 80% observed a single time. This clone has only one observation. This chain uses TRBV9 with TRBJ2-1; no reliable D call. This clonotype was obtained from a woman aged 55 to 70 with acute or convalescent COVID-19. Sequencing was done on a sample of peripheral blood. CDR3 residues: CASSVDSEQFF. CDR3 nucleotide sequence: TGTGCCAGCAGCGTAGATAGTGAGCAGTTCTTC.